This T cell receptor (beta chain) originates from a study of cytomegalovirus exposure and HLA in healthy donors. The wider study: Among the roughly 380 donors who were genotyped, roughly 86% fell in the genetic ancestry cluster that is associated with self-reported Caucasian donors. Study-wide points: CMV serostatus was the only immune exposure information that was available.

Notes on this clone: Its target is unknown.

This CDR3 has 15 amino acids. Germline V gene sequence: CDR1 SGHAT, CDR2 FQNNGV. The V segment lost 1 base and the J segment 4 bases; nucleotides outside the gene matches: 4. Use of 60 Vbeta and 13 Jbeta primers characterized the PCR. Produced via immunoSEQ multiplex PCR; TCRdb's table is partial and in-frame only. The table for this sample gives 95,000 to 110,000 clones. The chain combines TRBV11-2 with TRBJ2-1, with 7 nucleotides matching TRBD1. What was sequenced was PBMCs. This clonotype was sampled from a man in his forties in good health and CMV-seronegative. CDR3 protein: CASSLGDRLYNEQFF. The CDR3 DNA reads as TGTGCCAGCAGCTTAGGGGACAGATTATACAATGAGCAGTTCTTC.